This T cell receptor (beta chain) was sequenced in a study of memory CD4+ T cells and cytomegalovirus serostatus. About the study: This sample comes from healthy Belgian adults, several CMV seropositive, approximately 24 seronegative.

The CDR3 totals 14 residues. V was trimmed by 0 bases and J by 5 bases, leaving 13 bases between them. The germline CDR1 and CDR2 sequences are GTSNPN and SVGIG (reference sequence). This table comes from immunoSEQ multiplex PCR, and its TCRdb copy is limited to in-frame clones, with some not included. The top ten hold roughly 4.7% of the sample, which has tens of thousands of clones, 75% to 80% seen once. Single viable CD3+CD4+CD8-CD45RO+ cells were sorted as the memory CD4+ T cells. Donors' CMV status reflects serum IgG against pp150, pp28, p38, p52. The V gene is TRBV30, the J gene TRBJ1-1; weak D call: TRBD1 (5 bases). Material: memory CD4+ T cells from blood. The sequence came from an adult in good health and CMV-seropositive. This CDR3 reads CAWSVGTVATEAFF. The CDR3 DNA follows: TGTGCCTGGAGTGTCGGGACCGTCGCAACTGAAGCTTTCTTT.